This record covers a single TCR beta chain. Its antigen remains unknown. The entry originates in a study of shared clonotypes between healthy human individuals. Whole-study context: A couple of women and a few men aged 18 to 49 made up the donors.

Genomic DNA from each subset was divided evenly over several immunoSEQ plates. Profiling relied on immunoSEQ multiplex PCR, and the TCRdb table lists in-frame clones only, not all of them. The sample gives 2 million to 2.5 million clones, almost 96% of which show up once; less than 0.15% is in the top ten. Germline CDR1 reads SNHLY; CDR2 reads FYNNEI. The CDR3 is made up of 14 amino acids. V was pared by 6 bases and J by 3 bases, with 8 bases of the junction left unmatched. Study outcomes and limitations: The study generally estimated greater richness for naive than memory subsets.

The rearrangement uses TRBV2 and TRBJ2-7, with 7 positions matching TRBD1. The receptor's source is a man between 18 and 35 years old in good health. The sequencing input was naive CD4+ T cells sorted from blood. Subset: CD45RA+ positively selected. CDR3 in DNA: TGTGCCAGCAGAGTAGGGGGCGAAGGCTACGAGCAGTACTTC. Its translation is CASRVGGEGYEQYF.